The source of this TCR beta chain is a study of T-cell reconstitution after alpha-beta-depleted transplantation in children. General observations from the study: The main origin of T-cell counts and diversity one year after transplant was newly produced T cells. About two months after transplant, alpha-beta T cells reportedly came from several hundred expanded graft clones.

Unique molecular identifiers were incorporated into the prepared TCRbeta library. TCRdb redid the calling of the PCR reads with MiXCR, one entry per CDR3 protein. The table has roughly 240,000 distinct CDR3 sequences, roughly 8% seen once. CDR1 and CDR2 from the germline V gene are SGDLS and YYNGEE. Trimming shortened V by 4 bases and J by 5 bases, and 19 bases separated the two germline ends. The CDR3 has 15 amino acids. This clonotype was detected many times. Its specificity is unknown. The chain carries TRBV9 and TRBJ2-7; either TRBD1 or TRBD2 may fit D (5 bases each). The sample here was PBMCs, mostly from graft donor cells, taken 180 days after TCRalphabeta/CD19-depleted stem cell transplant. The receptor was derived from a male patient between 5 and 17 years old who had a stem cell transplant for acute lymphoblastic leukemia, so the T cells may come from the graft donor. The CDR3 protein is CASSPSGGVLDEQYF. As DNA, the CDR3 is TGTGCCAGCAGCCCTAGTGGGGGAGTGTTAGACGAGCAGTACTTC.